Given below is one T cell receptor (beta chain) in context. This sample stems from a study of blood T cell repertoires in COVID-19. Here immunoSEQ multiplex PCR was the method, and the copy in TCRdb shows in-frame clones only, minus some. This table has 110,000 or so clones, 70% to 90% appearing once. CDR3 size: 12 residues. Trimming took off 5 bases at V and 6 bases at J, with 10 bases between the two ends. Per the germline V gene, CDR1 is SGHTA and CDR2 is FQGNSA. This TCR was recovered from a woman aged 70-85 years who had recovered from COVID-19. The specimen was peripheral blood. V and J are TRBV7-2 and TRBJ1-2, with D maybe TRBD1 (6 bases). The CDR3 region has the DNA TGTGCCAGCAGCATCCGGACAGATGGCTACACCTTC. Translating it yields CASSIRTDGYTF.